This TCR beta chain originates from a study of graft-versus-host responses after intestinal transplantation. A remark on this clone: The antigen remains undetermined.

Libraries were prepared by immunoSEQ multiplex PCR; TCRdb keeps only in-frame clonotypes and omits some of them. The sample records tens of thousands of clones, approximately 95% being singletons. Study results and limitations: Early after transplant, HvG clones declined as circulating GvH clones peaked. Some GvH clones appeared in ileal mucosa or blood before recipient bone marrow.

Trimming took 0 bases from V and 3 from J; bases not matched to a gene: 4. This CDR3 spans 15 amino acids. CDR1 is MGHRA and CDR2 is YSYEKL in the germline V gene. Sequencing used unstimulated CD8+ T cells sorted from spleen or lymph node cells, obtained before transplant. This TCR came from a human donor who was the organ donor for an intestinal transplant. V usage is TRBV4-1 and J usage is TRBJ1-1; 7 bases are shared with TRBD1. The CDR3 here is CASSQDQTGHTEAFF. The CDR3 DNA reads as TGCGCCAGCAGCCAAGATCAGACAGGGCACACTGAAGCTTTCTTT.